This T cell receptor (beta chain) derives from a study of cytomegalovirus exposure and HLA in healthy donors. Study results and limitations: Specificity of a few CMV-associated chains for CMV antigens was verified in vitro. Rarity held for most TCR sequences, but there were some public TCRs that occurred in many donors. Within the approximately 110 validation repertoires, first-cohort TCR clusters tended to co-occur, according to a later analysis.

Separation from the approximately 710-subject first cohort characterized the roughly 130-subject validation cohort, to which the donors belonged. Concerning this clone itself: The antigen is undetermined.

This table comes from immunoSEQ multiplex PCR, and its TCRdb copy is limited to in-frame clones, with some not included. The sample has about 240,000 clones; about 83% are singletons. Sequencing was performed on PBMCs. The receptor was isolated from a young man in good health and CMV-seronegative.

CDR3 loop: CASSLTGSGANVLTF. CDR3 in DNA: TGTGCCAGCAGCTTGACGGGGTCTGGGGCCAACGTCCTGACTTTC. This sequence joins TRBV5-6 and TRBJ2-6; possible D gene TRBD2, 5 bases. This CDR3 spans 15 amino acids. Trimming took 1 base from V and 1 from J, leaving 6 bases between them. In germline, CDR1 is SGHDT, CDR2 YYEEEE.